This T cell receptor beta chain was observed in a study of immune cell composition in non-small cell lung cancer. Study-wide results and limits: It was not proven that tumour-reactive clones equal dominant tumour-associated clones. Tumour-associated clones >0.5% occurred in approximately 32% of adenocarcinomas, less than 80% of squamous. Overall clonality, unlike maximal tumour-associated clone frequency, did not predict TIL reactivity.

Normal lung was sampled as far from the tumour as possible, at least 3 cm. Genomic DNA came from frozen unsorted single-cell suspensions. V shed 5 bases and J shed 4 bases, with 21 bases lying between them. Germline CDR1 is LNHDA and CDR2 is SQIVND (reference sequence). There are 16 residues in the CDR3. Assay: immunoSEQ multiplex PCR; the TCRdb copy retains only in-frame clones and omits some. The sample comprises under 7,000 clones, about four fifths of which are singletons, and roughly 8.7% rests with the top ten. Notes on this clone: As yet, its antigen is unknown.

Sequencing used non-adjacent lung tissue. The chain couples TRBV19 to TRBJ2-7, with TRBD2 as a possible D gene (7 bases). The receptor was isolated from a human donor with non-small cell lung cancer. The DNA of the CDR3 is TGTGCCAGTAGTCCCCTGGGCCAAGGGGGGGATTACGAGCAGTACTTC. It is translated as CASSPLGQGGDYEQYF.